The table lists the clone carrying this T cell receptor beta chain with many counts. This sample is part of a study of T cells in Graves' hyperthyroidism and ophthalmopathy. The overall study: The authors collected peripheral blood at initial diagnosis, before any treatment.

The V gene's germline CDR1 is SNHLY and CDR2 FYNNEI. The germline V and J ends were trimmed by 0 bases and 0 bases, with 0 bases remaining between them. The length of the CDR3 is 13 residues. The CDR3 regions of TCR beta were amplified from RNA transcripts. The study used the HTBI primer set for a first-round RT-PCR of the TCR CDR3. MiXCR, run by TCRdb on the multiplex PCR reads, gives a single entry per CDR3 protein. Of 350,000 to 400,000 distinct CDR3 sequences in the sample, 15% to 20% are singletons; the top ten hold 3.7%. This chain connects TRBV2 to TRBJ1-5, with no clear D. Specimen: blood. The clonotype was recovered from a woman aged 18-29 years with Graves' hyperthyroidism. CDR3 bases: TGTGCCAGCAGTGAAGCTAGCAATCAGCCCCAGCATTTT. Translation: CASSEASNQPQHF.